The 10 T cell receptor beta chains below come from one sample, sequenced in a study of early T cells in non-severe SARS-CoV-2 infection. TCRdb re-called the 5' RACE reads with MiXCR, one entry per CDR3 protein. The table lists about 28,000 distinct CDR3 sequences, roughly 6% of them singletons. The specimen was whole blood. Every receptor here comes from an adult who was a healthcare worker with PCR-confirmed SARS-CoV-2 infection or an uninfected control (not recorded which).

This CDR3 is CASSLGGQNTEAFF. The CDR3 DNA reads TGCGCCAGCAGCTTGGGCGGCCAGAACACTGAAGCTTTCTTT. The chain combines TRBV5-1 with TRBJ1-1; no firm D call. The germline V gene encodes CDR1 SGHRS and CDR2 YFSETQ. Between the trimmed V and J ends, which lost 0 bases and 1 base, there was a span of 7 bases. The length of the CDR3 is 14 residues.

The table lists this clonotype with many counts. The rearrangement uses TRBV7-9 and TRBJ1-1; 7 bases fit TRBD1. CDR1 and CDR2 from the germline V gene are SEHNR and FQNEAQ (reference sequence). The CDR3 has 13 residues. Germline trimming cut 2 bases from V and 10 bases from J; bases unmatched to any gene: 7. The CDR3 reads CASSLIQGDAAFF. The CDR3 DNA sequence: TGTGCCAGCAGCTTAATCCAGGGGGATGCAGCTTTCTTT.

This clonotype was recorded many times. The chain has TRBV7-9 and TRBJ2-3; D is uncertain. V shed 11 bases and J shed 4 bases, with 22 bases lying between them. Germline values: CDR1 SEHNR, CDR2 FQNEAQ (reference sequence). The CDR3 is 15 amino acids. The CDR3: CACVLATDLPDTQYF. CDR3 nucleotide sequence: TGTGCCTGTGTTCTGGCAACCGACCTCCCAGATACGCAGTATTTT.

This clonotype has a count of ten or more. This sequence joins TRBV10-1 and TRBJ1-5, with 10 bases fitting TRBD1. The ends lost 8 bases at V and 6 bases at J; junction bases unmatched: 10. This CDR3 comprises 15 residues. Germline-derived CDR1 and CDR2 are WNHNN and SYGVQD (reference sequence). This CDR3 reads CASSESGDRGQPQHF. In DNA, the CDR3 is TGCGCCAGCTCTGAGTCAGGGGACAGGGGTCAGCCCCAGCATTTT.

This clonotype was seen at least ten times. This chain links TRBV20-1 with TRBJ2-1; 9 bases map to TRBD2. V was clipped by 1 base and J by 1 base; unmatched bases: 5. CDR3 size: 16 residues. Germline assignment: CDR1 DFQATT and CDR2 SNEGSKA (reference sequence). The CDR3 loop is CSARVRSGRSYNEQFF. The CDR3 DNA reads as TGCAGTGCTAGAGTGAGAAGCGGGAGGTCCTACAATGAGCAGTTCTTC.

This clonotype showed up many times. This chain links TRBV5-1 with TRBJ2-5; no clear D. Germline V gene data show CDR1 as SGHRS and CDR2 as YFSETQ. V gave up 0 bases and J gave up 5 bases, with 8 bases separating them. The CDR3 extends over 13 amino acids. CDR3 DNA: TGCGCCAGCAGCTTGGACCAGGAGGAGACCCAGTACTTC. This codes for CASSLDQEETQYF.

This clonotype was detected many times. The chain has TRBV7-2 and TRBJ1-3, with unresolved D. The CDR3 has 15 residues. V was trimmed by 1 base and J by 2 bases, leaving 9 bases between them. CDR1 and CDR2 from the germline V gene are SGHTA and FQGNSA. CDR3 protein: CASSLVWVPGNTIYF. The CDR3 DNA is TGTGCCAGCAGCTTAGTCTGGGTTCCTGGAAACACCATATATTTT.

V and J are TRBV7-9 and TRBJ2-1; D unclear. Trimming shortened V by 5 bases and J by 8 bases, and 19 bases separated the two germline ends. This CDR3 is 15 amino acids long. Germline V gene data show CDR1 as SEHNR and CDR2 as FQNEAQ (reference sequence). CDR3 sequence (DNA): TGTGCCAGCAGCAGTGCCCTGACGGCTAGTGATGAGCAGTTCTTC. Translating gives CASSSALTASDEQFF.

Ten or more counts support this clonotype. CDR3 in DNA: TGTGCCAGCTCACCTTCCGCCTCTGGGGCCAACGTCCTGACTTTC. This gives the protein CASSPSASGANVLTF. The rearrangement uses TRBV18 and TRBJ2-6; D not resolved. V was trimmed by 3 bases and J by 0 bases, leaving 6 bases between them. The CDR3 length is 15 residues. From germline, CDR1 is KGHSH and CDR2 LQKENI.

For this clonotype: Being one base from a much bigger clone, this may be a read error. J is TRBJ2-1 and V is TRBV29-1, with D perhaps being TRBD1 or TRBD2 (5 bases each). CDR1 is SQVTM, CDR2 ANQGSEA, per germline. Trimming removed 6 bases from V and 0 bases from J, with 12 bases in between. The CDR3 spans 14 residues. CDR3 in amino acids: CSVGETPSYNEQFF. DNA for the CDR3: TGCAGCGTGGGGGAAACTCCCTCCTACAATGAGCAGTTCTTC.